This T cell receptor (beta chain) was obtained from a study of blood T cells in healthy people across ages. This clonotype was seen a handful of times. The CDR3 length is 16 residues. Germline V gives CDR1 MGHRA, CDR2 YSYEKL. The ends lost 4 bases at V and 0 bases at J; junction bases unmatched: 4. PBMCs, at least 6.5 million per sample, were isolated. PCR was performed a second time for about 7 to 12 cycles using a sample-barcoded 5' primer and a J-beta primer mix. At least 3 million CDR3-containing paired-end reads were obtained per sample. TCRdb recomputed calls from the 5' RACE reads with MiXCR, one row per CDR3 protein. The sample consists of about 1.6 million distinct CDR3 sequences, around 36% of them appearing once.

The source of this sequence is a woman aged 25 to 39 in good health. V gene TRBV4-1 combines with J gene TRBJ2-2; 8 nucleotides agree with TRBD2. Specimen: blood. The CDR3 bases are TGCGCCAGCAGCCCCCAGACTAGCGCGAACACCGGGGAGCTGTTTTTT. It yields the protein CASSPQTSANTGELFF.